The 24 T cell receptor beta chains in this list originate from one sample, sequenced in a study of blood T cell repertoires in COVID-19. Only in-frame clones appear in the TCRdb table, and some are missing; sequencing was by immunoSEQ multiplex PCR. Altogether more than 200,000 clones are present, approximately 80% being singletons, with the ten largest covering roughly a tenth. Sequencing used peripheral blood. These receptors were obtained from an elderly woman with COVID-19, enrolled during active disease.

The chain has TRBV5-1 and TRBJ1-6; D might be TRBD1 (5 bases). CDR1 and CDR2 (germline): SGHRS, YFSETQ. The CDR3 spans 12 residues. With 5 bases removed from V and 6 bases from J, the gap between germline ends came to 6 bases. CDR3 protein: CASRGGNSPLHF. CDR3 sequence (DNA): TGCGCCAGCAGGGGGGGTAATTCACCCCTCCACTTT.

The chain carries TRBV11-1 and TRBJ2-1; weak D call: TRBD1 (6 bases). CDR3 length: 15 residues. V lost 5 bases and J lost 0, with 11 bases in between. Germline CDR1 is SGHAT and CDR2 is FQDESV (reference sequence). This chain's CDR3 is CASSQLRGSYNEQFF. The DNA of the CDR3 is TGTGCCAGCAGCCAACTCAGGGGCTCCTACAATGAGCAGTTCTTC.

In its sample, this clone was seen a few times. The chain is built from TRBV7-2 and TRBJ2-7, with TRBD1 matching over 9 bases. Germline V gives CDR1 SGHTA, CDR2 FQGNSA. The CDR3 spans 16 residues. V gave up 3 bases and J gave up 1 base; unmatched junction bases: 7. Here the CDR3 reads CASSLGAGQGSYEQYF. Here the CDR3 DNA reads TGTGCCAGCAGCTTGGGAGCGGGACAGGGTTCCTACGAGCAGTACTTC.

This clone was seen a handful of times. The V call is TRBV5-6, the J call TRBJ2-1; 8 bases agree with TRBD2. Germline values: CDR1 SGHDT, CDR2 YYEEEE. This CDR3 spans 12 amino acids. Unmatched junction bases numbered 7, after V lost 2 bases and J lost 15 bases. The CDR3 reads CASSFAGGGLFF. In nucleotides, the CDR3 is TGTGCCAGCAGCTTCGCGGGGGGAGGGCTGTTCTTC.

The table lists this clone with a count of one. The genes are TRBV18 and TRBJ1-1; TRBD1 matches 7 bases. Germline trimming cut 5 bases from V and 0 bases from J; bases unmatched to any gene: 18. Germline loops: CDR1 KGHSH, CDR2 LQKENI. This CDR3 spans 19 amino acids. CDR3 protein: CASSIRSRAGTDMNTEAFF. The CDR3 nucleotides are TGTGCCAGCTCAATAAGGTCCCGGGCCGGGACAGACATGAACACTGAAGCTTTCTTT.

The chain has TRBV7-9 and TRBJ1-1; D perhaps matches TRBD1 (6 bases). CDR1 is SEHNR, CDR2 FQNEAQ, per germline (reference sequence). CDR3 length: 15 residues. V gave up 4 bases and J gave up 0 bases, with 12 bases separating them. CDR3: CASSSGQIMNTEAFF. Written as DNA, the CDR3 is TGTGCCAGCAGCTCAGGACAGATTATGAACACTGAAGCTTTCTTT.

The chain carries TRBV28 and TRBJ2-7, with D possibly matching TRBD2 (5 bases). Per the germline V gene, CDR1 is MDHEN and CDR2 is SYDVKM. This CDR3 region has 12 residues. In nucleotides, the CDR3 is TGTGCAACCGGGGTAGACTCCTACGAGCAGTACGTC. It translates to CATGVDSYEQYV.

The chain joins TRBV6-4 to TRBJ2-5; D possibly corresponds to TRBD2 (5 bases). This CDR3 region has 15 residues. CDR1 and CDR2 from the germline V gene are MRHNA and SNTAGT. Deletions cut 5 bases from V and 3 bases from J, with 16 bases between. In nucleotides, the CDR3 is TGTGCCAGCAGTCCCGGTGGGCTGAGGGAAGAGACCCAGTACTTC. It codes for CASSPGGLREETQYF.

The CDR3 here is CASSQAQNTEAFF. In DNA form, the CDR3 reads TGTGCCAGCAGCCAAGCCCAAAACACTGAAGCTTTCTTT. The rearrangement uses TRBV3-1 (or the pseudogene TRBV3-2) and TRBJ1-1; no clear D gene. With 1 base removed from V and 2 bases from J, the gap between germline ends came to 5 bases. This CDR3 is 13 amino acids long. Per the germline V gene, CDR1 is LGHDT and CDR2 is YNNKEL (reference sequence).

This chain links TRBV10-1 with TRBJ2-7; 7 nucleotides align to TRBD1. The germline gives CDR1 WNHNN, CDR2 SYGVQD (reference sequence). There are 14 residues in the CDR3. V lost 4 bases to trimming and J lost 6 bases; unmatched junction nucleotides: 9. CDR3 sequence: CASSGRRDRAEQYF. DNA of the CDR3: TGCGCCAGCAGTGGGCGCCGGGACAGAGCCGAGCAGTACTTC.

This clone was seen only once. This CDR3 reads CASSLDTGTRRRETQYF. The CDR3 DNA sequence: TGCGCCAGCAGCTTGGATACAGGGACGCGCCGCAGGGAGACCCAGTACTTC. The J gene is TRBJ2-5, the V gene TRBV5-1; D may be TRBD1 (6 bases). Trimming took 0 bases from V and 5 from J, leaving 20 bases between them. The length of the CDR3 is 17 residues. CDR1 SGHRS and CDR2 YFSETQ come from the germline V gene.

The rearrangement uses TRBV14 and TRBJ2-1; D is undetermined. The CDR3 is 13 residues long. Trimming left V 3 bases short and J 7 bases short, with 10 bases between. Germline-derived CDR1 and CDR2 are SGHDN and FVKESK. The CDR3 loop reads CASSHGQKNEQFF. CDR3 in DNA: TGTGCCAGCAGCCATGGTCAGAAAAATGAGCAGTTCTTC. Full variable domain (missing parts from reference TRBV14 and TRBJ2-1): EAGVTQFPSHSVIEKGQTVTLRCDPISGHDNLYWYRRVMGKEIKFLLHFVKESKQDESGMPNNRFLAERTGGTYSTLKVQPAELEDSGVYFCASSHGQKNEQFFGPGTRLTVL.

This chain joins TRBV28 and TRBJ2-5; D may be TRBD1 (6 bases). V lost 1 base to trimming and J lost 3 bases, with 6 bases between them. There are 13 residues in the CDR3. Germline values: CDR1 MDHEN, CDR2 SYDVKM. The CDR3: CASSLYREETQYF. The DNA of the CDR3 is TGTGCCAGCAGTTTATACAGGGAAGAGACCCAGTACTTC.

V gene TRBV27 combines with J gene TRBJ2-1; maybe TRBD1 (6 bases). Germline values: CDR1 MNHEY, CDR2 SMNVEV (reference sequence). Between the trimmed V and J ends, which lost 2 bases and 5 bases, there was a span of 10 bases. The CDR3 sequence is 14 residues long. CDR3 loop: CASSLTDRHNEQFF. The DNA for the CDR3 is TGTGCCAGCAGTTTAACGGACAGACACAATGAGCAGTTCTTC.

This rearrangement joins TRBV7-2 to TRBJ2-3, with a possible D match to TRBD1 (5 bases). Germline assignment: CDR1 SGHTA and CDR2 FQGNSA. The CDR3 length is 18 residues. V was trimmed by 1 base and J by 0 bases, leaving 17 bases between them. CDR3 in DNA: TGTGCCAGCAGCTTAGATAGGTCTGGGGCAGCTAGCACAGATACGCAGTATTTT. Protein sequence: CASSLDRSGAASTDTQYF. Drawing the rest from reference TRBV7-2 and TRBJ2-3, the complete variable domain is GAGVSQSPSNKVTEKGKDVELRCDPISGHTALYWYRQSLGQGLEFLIYFQGNSAPDKSGLPSDRFSAERTGGSVSTLTIQRTQQEDSAVYLCASSLDRSGAASTDTQYFGPGTRLTVL.

V is TRBV28 and J is TRBJ1-5, with D possibly being TRBD1 (5 bases). V lost 2 bases and J lost 7, with 12 bases in between. CDR3 length: 14 amino acids. Germline V gene sequence: CDR1 MDHEN, CDR2 SYDVKM. The CDR3 bases are TGTGCCAGCAGTTTACCAGGGACTCTGCAGCCCCAGCATTTT. It yields the protein CASSLPGTLQPQHF.

The V and J genes are TRBV4-3 and TRBJ2-7; 7 bases agree with TRBD1. The CDR3 has 17 amino acids. Losses at the gene ends were 4 bases for V and 2 bases for J; bases not matched to a gene: 14. Germline V gene lookup returns CDR1 LGHNA and CDR2 YSLEER. CDR3 nucleotides: TGCGCCAGCAGCCGACACCTATACGGGGACAGCCCCTACGAGCAGTACTTC. The encoded protein is CASSRHLYGDSPYEQYF.

The gene calls are TRBV28 and TRBJ2-5, with 9 nucleotides matching TRBD2. Germline loops: CDR1 MDHEN, CDR2 SYDVKM. Trimming removed 5 bases from V and 4 bases from J; junction bases left unmatched: 5. This CDR3 region has 14 residues. CDR3 sequence (DNA): TGTGCCAGCAGTACGGCGGGGGGGCTAGAGACCCAGTACTTC. This translates into CASSTAGGLETQYF.

The J gene is TRBJ2-7, the V gene TRBV15; 9 bases are shared with TRBD1. The junction had 6 bases not matched to a gene; V was cut back by 5 bases and J by 7 bases. CDR3 length: 13 residues. CDR1 is LNHNV, CDR2 YYDKDF, per germline (reference sequence). This chain's CDR3 is CATSGRQGGEQYF. The CDR3 DNA is TGTGCCACCAGCGGTAGACAGGGGGGGGAGCAGTACTTC.

The chain is built from TRBV2 and TRBJ2-5; TRBD2 might be the D (5 bases). The CDR3 consists of 14 residues. The germline gives CDR1 SNHLY, CDR2 FYNNEI. V was trimmed by 7 bases and J by 5 bases, leaving 17 bases between them. CDR3 loop: CASTLEGPQETQYF. As DNA, the CDR3 is TGTGCCAGCACTCTCGAGGGCCCTCAGGAGACCCAGTACTTC.

This chain links TRBV4-1 with TRBJ2-3; TRBD2 matches at 7 bases. This CDR3 has 15 amino acids. V lost 0 bases to trimming and J lost 6 bases; unmatched junction nucleotides: 6. Germline lookup yields CDR1 MGHRA and CDR2 YSYEKL. The CDR3, as DNA: TGCGCCAGCAGCCAAGATGCGCGGGGGTACGATACGCAGTATTTT. Translation gives CASSQDARGYDTQYF.

The chain links TRBV30 to TRBJ2-3; maybe TRBD2 (5 bases). The V end lost 2 bases, the J end lost 0 bases, and 6 bases lay between the germline ends. This CDR3 comprises 13 residues. Germline V lookup: CDR1 GTSNPN, CDR2 SVGIG (reference sequence). In DNA form, the CDR3 reads TGTGCCTGGAGTAGCGGAAGCACAGATACGCAGTATTTT. Its translation is CAWSSGSTDTQYF.

This sequence joins TRBV29-1 and TRBJ2-2; 11 nucleotides match TRBD2. CDR1 is SQVTM, CDR2 ANQGSEA, per germline. The CDR3 runs 14 residues. J was trimmed by 5 bases and V by 2 bases; bases with no gene match: 1. DNA for the CDR3: TGCAGCGTTGAAACTAGCGGGGGAACCGGGGAGCTGTTTTTT. Its translation is CSVETSGGTGELFF.

The sample holds a few counts of this clone. This rearrangement joins TRBV6-5 to TRBJ1-2; 8 positions match TRBD1. V gave up 6 bases and J gave up 5 bases; unmatched junction bases: 2. The CDR3 totals 12 residues. Germline-derived CDR1 and CDR2 are MNHEY and SVGAGI. Here the CDR3 DNA reads TGTGCCAGCAGGGACAGGGCGTATGGCTACACCTTC. Translation gives CASRDRAYGYTF.